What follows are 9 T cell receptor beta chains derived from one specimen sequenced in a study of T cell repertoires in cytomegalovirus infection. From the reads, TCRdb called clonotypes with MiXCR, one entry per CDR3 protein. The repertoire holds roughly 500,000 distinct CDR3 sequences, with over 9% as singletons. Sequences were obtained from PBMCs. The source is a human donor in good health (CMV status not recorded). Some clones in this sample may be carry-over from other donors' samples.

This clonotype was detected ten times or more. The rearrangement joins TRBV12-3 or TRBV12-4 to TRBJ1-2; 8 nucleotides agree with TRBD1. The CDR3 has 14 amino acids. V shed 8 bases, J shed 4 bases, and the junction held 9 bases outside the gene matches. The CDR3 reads CASRTTGEGYGYTF. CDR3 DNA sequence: TGTGCCAGCCGCACGACAGGGGAGGGCTATGGCTACACCTTC.

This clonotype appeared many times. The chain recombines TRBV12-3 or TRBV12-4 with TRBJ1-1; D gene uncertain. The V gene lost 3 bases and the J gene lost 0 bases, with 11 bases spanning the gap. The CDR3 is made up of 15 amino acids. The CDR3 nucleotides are TGTGCCAGCAGTTTCTCAGTTGGGGTGAACACTGAAGCTTTCTTT. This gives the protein CASSFSVGVNTEAFF.

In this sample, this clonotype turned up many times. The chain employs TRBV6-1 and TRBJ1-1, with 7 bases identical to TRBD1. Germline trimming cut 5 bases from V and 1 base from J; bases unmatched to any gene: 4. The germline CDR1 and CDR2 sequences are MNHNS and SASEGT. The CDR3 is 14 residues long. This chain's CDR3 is CASSKQGWNTEAFF. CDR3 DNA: TGTGCCAGCAGTAAACAGGGGTGGAACACTGAAGCTTTCTTT.

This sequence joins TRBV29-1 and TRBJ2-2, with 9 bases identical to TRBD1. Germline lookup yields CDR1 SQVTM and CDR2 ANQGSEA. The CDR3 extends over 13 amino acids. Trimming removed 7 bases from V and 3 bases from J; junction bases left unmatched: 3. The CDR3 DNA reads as TGCAGCGGTGGACAGGGGCACACCGGGGAGCTGTTTTTT. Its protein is CSGGQGHTGELFF.

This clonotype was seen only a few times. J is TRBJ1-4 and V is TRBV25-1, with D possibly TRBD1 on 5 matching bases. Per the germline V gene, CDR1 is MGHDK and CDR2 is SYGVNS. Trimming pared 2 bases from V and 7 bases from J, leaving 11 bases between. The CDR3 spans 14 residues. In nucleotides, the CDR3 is TGTGCCAGCAGTGAACTGGGAGGGGTTGAAAAACTGTTTTTT. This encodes CASSELGGVEKLFF.

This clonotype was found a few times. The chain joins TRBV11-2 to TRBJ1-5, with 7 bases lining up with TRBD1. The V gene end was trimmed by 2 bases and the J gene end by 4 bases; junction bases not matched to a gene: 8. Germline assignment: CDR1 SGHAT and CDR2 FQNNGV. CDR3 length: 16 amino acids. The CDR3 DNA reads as TGTGCCAGCAGCTTAACCCCGACAGGGCCTAATCAGCCCCAGCATTTT. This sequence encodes CASSLTPTGPNQPQHF.

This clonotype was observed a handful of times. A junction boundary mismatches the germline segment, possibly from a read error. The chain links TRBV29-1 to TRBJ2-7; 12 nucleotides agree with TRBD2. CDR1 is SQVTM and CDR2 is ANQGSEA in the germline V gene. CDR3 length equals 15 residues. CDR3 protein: CSVEGLAGQAYEQYF. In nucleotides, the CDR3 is TGCAGCGTAGAAGGACTAGCGGGACAAGCCTACGAGCAGTACTTC.

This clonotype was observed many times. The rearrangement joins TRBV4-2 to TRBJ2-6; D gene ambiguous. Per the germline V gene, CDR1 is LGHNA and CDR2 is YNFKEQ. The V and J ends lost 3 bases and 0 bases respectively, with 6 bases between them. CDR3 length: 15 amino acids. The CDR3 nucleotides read TGTGCCAGCAGCCAGGACGACTCTGGGGCCAACGTCCTGACTTTC. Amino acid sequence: CASSQDDSGANVLTF.

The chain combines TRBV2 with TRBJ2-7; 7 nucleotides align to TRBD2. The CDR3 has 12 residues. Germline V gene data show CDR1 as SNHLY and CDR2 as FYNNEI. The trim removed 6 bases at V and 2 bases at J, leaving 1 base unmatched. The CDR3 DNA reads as TGTGCCAGCAGGGGGGGGGCCTACGAGCAGTACTTC. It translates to CASRGGAYEQYF.